The next 32 T cell receptor beta chains were all read from a single sample in a study of CD8 T cells in ankylosing spondylitis. Each CDR3 protein gets one entry after TCRdb re-called the 5' RACE reads with MiXCR. The table lists 500,000 to 550,000 distinct CDR3 sequences, roughly 13% of them singletons, with 6.5% to 7% in the top ten. Overall study results and limits: Within ankylosing spondylitis blood, a TCR beta motif made up of roughly eight highly homologous variants appeared to be characteristic.

These receptors have no identified antigens. The sample comprised blood, either unsorted or a sorted T cell fraction (not recorded which). The source of these receptors is a male donor with ankylosing spondylitis.

This clonotype was observed a few times. The V call is TRBV24-1, the J call TRBJ1-1; 7 bases agree with TRBD1. Germline assignment: CDR1 KGHDR and CDR2 SFDVKD. V trimming: 5 bases; J trimming: 6 bases; junction bases outside the gene matches: 5. The CDR3 runs to 13 residues. CDR3 sequence: CATSGQGGPEAFF. The CDR3 region has the DNA TGTGCCACCAGTGGACAGGGAGGGCCTGAAGCTTTCTTT.

The table lists this clonotype with many counts. The chain is built from TRBV4-1 and TRBJ1-5; D is unresolved. The germline gives CDR1 MGHRA, CDR2 YSYEKL. The CDR3 runs 17 residues. The ends were cut back, 0 bases at V and 5 bases at J, with 17 bases in the middle. CDR3 residues: CASSQDPGSRMHQPQHF. CDR3 nucleotide sequence: TGCGCCAGCAGCCAAGACCCGGGGTCGAGGATGCATCAGCCCCAGCATTTT.

The chain joins TRBV7-8 to TRBJ2-1; D not resolved. Trimming cost V 4 bases and J 4 bases, with 8 bases left between them. CDR1 and CDR2 (germline): SGHVS, FQNEAQ. CDR3 length: 13 amino acids. CDR3: CASSSNYYNEQFF. CDR3 nucleotides: TGTGCCAGCAGCTCCAACTATTACAATGAGCAGTTCTTC.

In this sample, this clonotype turned up many times. The chain employs TRBV12-3 or TRBV12-4 and TRBJ1-1, with D possibly being TRBD1 (6 bases). The CDR3 length is 17 residues. V was pared by 1 base and J by 1 base, with 16 bases between. CDR3 nucleotide sequence: TGTGCCAGCAGTTTAGGTCTAACGACAGGCTGGAACACTGAAGCTTTCTTT. It translates to CASSLGLTTGWNTEAFF.

In this sample, this clonotype turned up a few times. The V and J genes are TRBV6-1 and TRBJ2-2; D uncertain. Per germline, CDR1 MNHNS and CDR2 SASEGT. Trimming stripped 6 bases from V and 4 bases from J, with 12 bases between. The CDR3 has 14 amino acids. In DNA, the CDR3 is TGTGCCAGCAGAGAGGTGTTTAGCACCGGGGAGCTGTTTTTT. This translates into CASREVFSTGELFF.

Notes on this clonotype: A read error may produce the germline difference seen at one junction end. The genes are TRBV20-1 and TRBJ1-1, with TRBD1 as a possible D gene (5 bases). The CDR3 runs to 14 residues. Germline assignment: CDR1 DFQATT and CDR2 SNEGSKA (reference sequence). DNA of the CDR3: TGCAGTGCTAGAGATCGGACACTTAACACTGAATCTTTCTTT. Residues: CSARDRTLNTESFF.

This clonotype appeared a few times. V is TRBV11-2 and J is TRBJ2-1, with 12 bases aligning to TRBD2. Unmatched junction bases numbered 11, after V lost 1 base and J lost 10 bases. Germline-derived CDR1 and CDR2 are SGHAT and FQNNGV. This CDR3 has 17 residues. CDR3 in amino acids: CASSLARASGRAGEQFF. The CDR3 bases are TGTGCCAGCAGCTTAGCCCGGGCTAGCGGGAGGGCGGGGGAGCAGTTCTTC.

This clonotype has a handful of counts. This sequence joins TRBV12-5 and TRBJ2-3; possibly TRBD1 or TRBD2 for D (6 bases each). Trimming removed 4 bases from V and 6 bases from J, with 17 bases in between. Germline CDR1 reads LGHNT; CDR2 reads FRNRAP. This CDR3 is 15 amino acids long. In DNA form, the CDR3 reads TGTGCTAGTGGTTCGGGGGCAGCACTTACGGATACGCAGTATTTT. Its protein product is CASGSGAALTDTQYF.

V is TRBV20-1 and J is TRBJ2-5; the match to TRBD2 covers 9 bases. There are 14 residues in the CDR3. The germline V gene has CDR1 DFQATT and CDR2 SNEGSKA (reference sequence). With V trimmed by 5 bases and J by 1 base, 5 bases remained unmatched. CDR3 protein: CSAQETSGQETQYF. DNA of the CDR3: TGCAGTGCTCAAGAGACTAGCGGCCAAGAGACCCAGTACTTC.

This clonotype was seen a handful of times. The J gene is TRBJ2-5, the V gene TRBV29-1; 7 bases map to TRBD1. Unmatched junction bases numbered 17, after V lost 8 bases and J lost 5 bases. This CDR3 is 15 amino acids long. Germline CDR1 reads SQVTM; CDR2 reads ANQGSEA. CDR3 in amino acids: CSPRDRRPRKETQYF. The CDR3, as DNA: TGCAGCCCCCGGGACAGACGACCCCGGAAGGAGACCCAGTACTTC.

The rearrangement uses TRBV20-1 and TRBJ2-1, with 7 bases identical to TRBD2. The CDR3 is 12 residues long. The germline gives CDR1 DFQATT, CDR2 SNEGSKA (reference sequence). V was clipped by 6 bases and J by 8 bases; unmatched bases: 7. The CDR3 spells CSAGGRRDEQFF. The CDR3 region has the DNA TGCAGTGCCGGGGGGAGGAGGGATGAGCAGTTCTTC.

The gene calls are TRBV11-2 and TRBJ2-1, with D possibly called TRBD1 or TRBD2 (6 bases each). The CDR3 has 16 residues. Trimming stripped 2 bases from V and 0 bases from J, with 11 bases between. Germline V gene sequence: CDR1 SGHAT, CDR2 FQNNGV. CDR3 amino acids: CASSLREGGSYNEQFF. In DNA, the CDR3 is TGTGCCAGCAGCTTACGCGAGGGGGGCTCCTACAATGAGCAGTTCTTC.

This clonotype was observed a handful of times. The chain has TRBV20-1 and TRBJ1-1; D not certain. Trimming took 6 bases from V and 5 from J, leaving 19 bases between them. The CDR3 spans 14 residues. Germline CDR1 is DFQATT and CDR2 is SNEGSKA (reference sequence). Here the CDR3 reads CSAQKLTGRTEAFF. The CDR3 nucleotides are TGCAGTGCCCAAAAGCTTACTGGTAGGACTGAAGCTTTCTTT.

This clonotype has ten or more counts. DNA for the CDR3: TGCGCCAGCGGCGGAGTCTACAATGAGCAGTTCTTC. Translation: CASGGVYNEQFF. This sequence joins TRBV5-1 and TRBJ2-1; D is uncertain. Deletions cut 7 bases from V and 3 bases from J, with 8 bases between. From germline, CDR1 is SGHRS and CDR2 YFSETQ. The CDR3 is 12 amino acids.

This clonotype was seen many times. The rearrangement joins TRBV3-1 to TRBJ2-1, with TRBD2 as a possible D gene (6 bases). The V end lost 5 bases, the J end lost 9 bases, and 17 bases lay between the germline ends. The CDR3 runs to 14 residues. The V gene's germline CDR1 is LGHDT and CDR2 YNNKEL (reference sequence). The CDR3 DNA reads as TGTGCCAGCAGCTTCCGGGACTCTGGCACTGAGCAGTTCTTC. This encodes CASSFRDSGTEQFF.

This clonotype has only a few counts. The DNA for the CDR3 is TGCGCCAGCAGCTTGGATGCTTTAGCGGGAGACCCAATTTCCCAGTACTTC. Its translation: CASSLDALAGDPISQYF. The rearrangement joins TRBV5-1 to TRBJ2-5, with TRBD2 matching over 9 bases. J lost 9 bases, V lost 0 bases, and 15 bases had no gene match. This CDR3 is 17 amino acids long. Germline lookup yields CDR1 SGHRS and CDR2 YFSETQ. Looking up the rest from reference TRBV5-1 and TRBJ2-5 gives the full variable domain: KAGVTQTPRYLIKTRGQQVTLSCSPISGHRSVSWYQQTPGQGLQFLFEYFSETQRNKGNFPGRFSGRQFSNSRSEMNVSTLELGDSALYLCASSLDALAGDPISQYFGPGTRLLVL.

A few counts support this clonotype. This rearrangement joins TRBV5-5 to TRBJ2-7; maybe TRBD2 (6 bases). This CDR3 contains 15 residues. CDR1 is SGHKS, CDR2 YYEKEE, per germline (reference sequence). With 5 bases removed from V and 0 bases from J, the gap between germline ends came to 15 bases. The CDR3 DNA follows: TGTGCCAGCAGGGGCGGCGGAGGGAGCTCCTACGAGCAGTACGTC. It translates to CASRGGGGSSYEQYV.

V and J are TRBV7-9 and TRBJ2-3; 11 nucleotides align to TRBD2. CDR1 and CDR2 from the germline V gene are SEHNR and FQNEAQ (reference sequence). V gave up 5 bases and J gave up 9 bases; unmatched junction bases: 10. CDR3 length: 15 amino acids. The CDR3 sequence is CASSATSGGSETQYF. CDR3 nucleotide sequence: TGTGCCAGCAGCGCCACTAGCGGGGGTTCGGAGACGCAGTATTTT.

This clonotype was seen only a few times. The chain joins TRBV10-3 to TRBJ2-3; D is possibly TRBD2 (5 bases). This CDR3 region has 13 residues. Looked up from germline, CDR1 is ENHRY and CDR2 is SYGVKD. Trimming left V 3 bases short and J 4 bases short, with 8 bases between. In DNA, the CDR3 is TGTGCCATCAGTGAAAAGGGAGCAGATACGCAGTATTTT. This gives the protein CAISEKGADTQYF.

The V and J genes are TRBV10-3 and TRBJ2-2; tentative D call: TRBD1 (5 bases). Trimming removed 7 bases from V and 1 base from J, with 10 bases in between. Per germline, CDR1 ENHRY and CDR2 SYGVKD. The CDR3 spans 14 residues. The CDR3 loop reads CAITQGGNTGELFF. CDR3 DNA sequence: TGTGCCATCACCCAGGGTGGGAACACCGGGGAGCTGTTTTTT.

This sequence joins TRBV12-3 or TRBV12-4 and TRBJ2-2, with D possibly being TRBD2 (6 bases). With 6 bases removed from V and 4 bases from J, the gap between germline ends came to 12 bases. The CDR3 sequence is 14 residues long. Here the CDR3 reads CASRQGLVTGELFF. In DNA form, the CDR3 reads TGTGCCAGCAGGCAGGGACTCGTCACCGGGGAGCTGTTTTTT.

In this sample, this clonotype turned up a few times. In DNA, the CDR3 is TGTGCCAGCAGCCAAGGGGAAATTGCGCCCACCTTC. Its translation: CASSQGEIAPTF. The chain combines TRBV3-1 with TRBJ1-2; D uncertain. From germline, CDR1 is LGHDT and CDR2 YNNKEL (reference sequence). The CDR3 sequence is 12 residues long. V shed 1 base and J shed 13 bases, with 13 bases lying between them.

J is TRBJ2-3 and V is TRBV5-1, with 14 bases fitting TRBD2. CDR1 and CDR2 (germline): SGHRS, YFSETQ. This CDR3 has 18 residues. With V trimmed by 3 bases and J by 3 bases, 9 bases remained unmatched. This CDR3 is CASSSRNGLAGGTDTQYF. The CDR3 nucleotides read TGCGCCAGCAGCTCCAGAAATGGACTAGCGGGAGGAACAGATACGCAGTATTTT.

This clonotype has more than one count but fewer than ten. The chain joins TRBV5-6 to TRBJ2-7, with 11 bases lining up with TRBD1. CDR1 SGHDT and CDR2 YYEEEE come from the germline V gene. Trimming cost V 5 bases and J 7 bases; bases outside gene matches: 8. CDR3 size: 14 residues. CDR3 sequence reads: CASRRTGGGTEQYV. CDR3 bases: TGTGCCAGCAGGAGGACAGGGGGCGGTACAGAGCAGTACGTC.

This clonotype has more than one count but fewer than ten. This sequence joins TRBV5-6 and TRBJ2-5; TRBD2 matches at 13 bases. The V segment lost 5 bases and the J segment 3 bases; nucleotides outside the gene matches: 4. The CDR3 consists of 15 residues. Germline V gene data show CDR1 as SGHDT and CDR2 as YYEEEE. The CDR3 loop is CASSYGLAGEETQYF. CDR3 DNA: TGTGCCAGCAGTTACGGACTAGCGGGAGAAGAGACCCAGTACTTC.

This rearrangement joins TRBV10-3 to TRBJ2-2, with TRBD1 matching over 11 bases. The germline gives CDR1 ENHRY, CDR2 SYGVKD. The CDR3 totals 14 residues. V gave up 6 bases and J gave up 5 bases; unmatched junction bases: 2. The CDR3 sequence is CAIRGTGGTGELFF. DNA of the CDR3: TGTGCCATCAGAGGGACAGGGGGAACCGGGGAGCTGTTTTTT.

This clonotype was picked up many times. The chain combines TRBV7-2 with TRBJ2-1; TRBD1 or TRBD2 may be the D gene (5 bases each). The CDR3 has 16 amino acids. Trimming pared 6 bases from V and 0 bases from J, leaving 15 bases between. Germline V CDR1 and CDR2: SGHTA, FQGNSA. The CDR3 here is CASRHLTGPSYNEQFF. The CDR3 DNA reads as TGTGCCAGCAGGCACCTCACGGGGCCCTCCTACAATGAGCAGTTCTTC. Based on the CDR3 plus reference TRBV7-2 and TRBJ2-1, the full variable domain is GAGVSQSPSNKVTEKGKDVELRCDPISGHTALYWYRQSLGQGLEFLIYFQGNSAPDKSGLPSDRFSAERTGGSVSTLTIQRTQQEDSAVYLCASRHLTGPSYNEQFFGPGTRLTVL.

The CDR3 sequence is CASSVHSDSRGSPLHF. The CDR3 DNA is TGTGCCAGCAGCGTCCATTCCGATAGCAGGGGTTCTCCCCTCCACTTT. The chain joins TRBV9 to TRBJ1-6; TRBD1 might be the D (6 bases). The CDR3 is 16 residues long. With 2 bases removed from V and 13 bases from J, the gap between germline ends came to 22 bases. Looked up from germline, CDR1 is SGDLS and CDR2 is YYNGEE.

The rearrangement joins TRBV7-2 to TRBJ2-1; D is possibly TRBD2 (7 bases). V shed 6 bases and J shed 1 base, with 16 bases lying between them. The V gene's germline CDR1 is SGHTA and CDR2 FQGNSA. The CDR3 is 16 residues long. CDR3 DNA: TGTGCCAGCAGTTTGAACGGGGGGCGGTCCTACAATGAGCAGTTCTTC. As protein: CASSLNGGRSYNEQFF.

The chain couples TRBV20-1 to TRBJ1-2; D unresolved. The V gene's germline CDR1 is DFQATT and CDR2 SNEGSKA (reference sequence). CDR3 length: 9 residues. Deletions cut 7 bases from V and 8 bases from J, with 8 bases between. The chain's CDR3 is CSVGRGYTF. The CDR3 nucleotides are TGCAGTGTAGGCAGGGGCTACACCTTC.

This clonotype has ten or more counts. This CDR3 is CSAPSYEKLFF. The CDR3 DNA reads TGCAGTGCTCCCTCGTACGAAAAACTGTTTTTT. The chain joins TRBV20-1 to TRBJ1-4; D is ambiguous. Germline V CDR1 and CDR2: DFQATT, SNEGSKA (reference sequence). CDR3 length: 11 residues. Trimming pared 5 bases from V and 8 bases from J, leaving 9 bases between.

The chain joins TRBV11-2 to TRBJ2-5; no firm D call. This CDR3 is 11 amino acids long. The V end was cut by 7 bases, the J end by 5 bases, with 8 bases between. Germline-derived CDR1 and CDR2 are SGHAT and FQNNGV. In DNA form, the CDR3 reads TGTGCCAGCAACAACGGGGAGACCCAGTACTTC. This codes for CASNNGETQYF.